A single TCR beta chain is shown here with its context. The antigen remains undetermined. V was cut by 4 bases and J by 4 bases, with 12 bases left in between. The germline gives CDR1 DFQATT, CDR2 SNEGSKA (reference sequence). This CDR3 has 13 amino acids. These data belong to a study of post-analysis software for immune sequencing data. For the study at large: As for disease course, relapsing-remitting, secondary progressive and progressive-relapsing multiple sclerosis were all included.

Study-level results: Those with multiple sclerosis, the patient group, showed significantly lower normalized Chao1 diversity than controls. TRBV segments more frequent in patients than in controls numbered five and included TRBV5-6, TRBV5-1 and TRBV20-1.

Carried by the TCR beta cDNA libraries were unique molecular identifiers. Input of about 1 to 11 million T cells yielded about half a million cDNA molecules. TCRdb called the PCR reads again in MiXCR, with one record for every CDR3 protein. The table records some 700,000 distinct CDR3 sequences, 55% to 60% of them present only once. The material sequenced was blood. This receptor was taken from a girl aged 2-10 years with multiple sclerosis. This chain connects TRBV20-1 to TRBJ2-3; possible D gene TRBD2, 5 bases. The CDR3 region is CSAKKEGPDTQYF. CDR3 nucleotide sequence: TGCAGTGCTAAAAAAGAGGGCCCAGATACGCAGTATTTT.